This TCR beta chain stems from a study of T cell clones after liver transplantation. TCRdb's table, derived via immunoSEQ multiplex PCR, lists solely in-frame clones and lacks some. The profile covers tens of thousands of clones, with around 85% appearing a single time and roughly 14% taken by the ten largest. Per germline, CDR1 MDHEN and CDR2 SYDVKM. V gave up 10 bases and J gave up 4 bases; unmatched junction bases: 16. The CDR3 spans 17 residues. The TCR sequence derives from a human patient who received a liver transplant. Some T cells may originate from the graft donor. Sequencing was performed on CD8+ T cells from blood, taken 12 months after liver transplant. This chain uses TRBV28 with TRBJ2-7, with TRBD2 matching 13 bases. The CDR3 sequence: CATPELPRTSGSYEQYF. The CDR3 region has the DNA TGTGCCACCCCAGAACTACCTCGGACTAGCGGGAGTTACGAGCAGTACTTC.